The 18 T cell receptor beta chains below were found in one sample sequenced in a study of CD8 T cells in ankylosing spondylitis (dated by TCRdb to about 2017). The library was prepared using 5' RACE. This sample was sequenced with an Illumina HiSeq 2500. TCRdb redid the processing of the public reads, applying fastp at Q25 and MiXCR, and retained in-frame beta chains. Merged by CDR3 protein, the rows form single entries marked with the most common genes and DNA. The sample profile shows 250,000 or so distinct CDR3 sequences; more than 20% of them were found once. 0.5% to 0.75% of the sample lies in the top ten. Specimen: blood, either unsorted or a sorted T cell fraction (not recorded which). These TCRs come from a male donor with ankylosing spondylitis or in good health (not recorded which).

This clonotype was observed many times. The genes are TRBV20-1 and TRBJ1-2, with a weak D call TRBD1 (6 bases). Trimming shortened V by 3 bases and J by 8 bases, and 13 bases separated the two germline ends. The CDR3 is 12 residues long. Germline assignment: CDR1 DFQATT and CDR2 SNEGSKA (reference sequence). Here the CDR3 DNA reads TGCAGTGCTAGGGACACAGGGAAAGGCTACACCTTC. Amino acids: CSARDTGKGYTF.

This clonotype was seen ten or more times. The germline gene is not matched at one end of the junction; a read error may be the cause. This chain uses TRBV7-7 with TRBJ1-1; D uncertain. Germline CDR1 and CDR2: SSHAT and FNYEAQ (reference sequence). The length of the CDR3 is 13 residues. Here the CDR3 reads CASSSGPGTEAFF. CDR3 nucleotides: TGTGCTAGCAGCTCAGGTCCCGGCACTGAAGCTTTCTTT. The full variable domain, with the rest looked up from reference TRBV7-7 and TRBJ1-1, is GAGVSQSPRYKVTKRGQDVTLRCDPISSHATLYWYQQALGQGPEFLTYFNYEAQPDKSGLPSDRFSAERPEGSISTLTIQRTEQRDSAMYRCASSSGPGTEAFFGQGTRLTVV.

Many counts were recorded for this clonotype. The gene calls are TRBV7-3 and TRBJ2-3; D not certain. The length of the CDR3 is 13 residues. The V end was cut by 2 bases, the J end by 8 bases, with 11 bases between. CDR1 SGHTA and CDR2 FQGTGA come from the germline V gene. CDR3 in amino acids: CASSLSSPGTQYF. The DNA for the CDR3 is TGTGCCAGCAGCTTATCCAGTCCGGGTACGCAGTATTTT.

This clonotype was seen ten or more times. This sequence joins TRBV11-2 and TRBJ2-2, with 9 bases that match TRBD2. Per the germline V gene, CDR1 is SGHAT and CDR2 is FQNNGV. This CDR3 comprises 17 residues. Germline trimming cut 4 bases from V and 10 bases from J; bases unmatched to any gene: 16. In DNA form, the CDR3 reads TGTGCCAGCAGCTCCCTGGGTAGCGGGGGTATGTTTGTGGAGCTGTTTTTT. It translates to CASSSLGSGGMFVELFF.

This sequence joins TRBV12-3 or TRBV12-4 and TRBJ1-2; possibly TRBD1 for D (5 bases). Trimming took off 3 bases at V and 7 bases at J, with 12 bases between the two ends. This CDR3 is 13 amino acids long. The CDR3 loop reads CASSLLGGSGYTF. In nucleotides, the CDR3 is TGTGCCAGCAGTTTGTTGGGGGGAAGTGGCTACACCTTC.

There are many counts of this clonotype. The genes are TRBV5-1 and TRBJ1-1; 11 nucleotides line up with TRBD1. The CDR3 is 16 amino acids. Trimming at V came to 0 bases and at J to 0 bases, leaving 1 base not matched to a gene. Per germline, CDR1 SGHRS and CDR2 YFSETQ. The CDR3, as DNA: TGCGCCAGCAGCTTGGCGGGACAGGGGGTGAACACTGAAGCTTTCTTT. This sequence encodes CASSLAGQGVNTEAFF.

This clonotype was seen at least ten times. The chain carries TRBV20-1 and TRBJ2-1; tentative D call: TRBD2 (6 bases). Germline values: CDR1 DFQATT, CDR2 SNEGSKA (reference sequence). V lost 4 bases, J lost 3 bases, and 19 bases lay in between. The CDR3 is made up of 16 amino acids. The CDR3 sequence: CSATLRGGAFYNEQFF. CDR3 sequence (DNA): TGCAGTGCTACCCTCAGAGGCGGGGCCTTCTACAATGAGCAGTTCTTC.

The V call is TRBV29-1, the J call TRBJ1-4; 8 bases fit TRBD1. The CDR3 consists of 13 residues. V dropped 7 bases and J dropped 6; count of bases not matched to a gene: 7. Germline V lookup: CDR1 SQVTM, CDR2 ANQGSEA. CDR3 sequence: CSAMDRVYEKLFF. The DNA of the CDR3 is TGCAGCGCTATGGACAGGGTATATGAAAAACTGTTTTTT.

This clonotype was observed many times. V and J are TRBV20-1 and TRBJ1-6; 10 nucleotides line up with TRBD1. This CDR3 has 14 residues. Germline V gene sequence: CDR1 DFQATT, CDR2 SNEGSKA (reference sequence). With 3 bases clipped from V and 8 bases from J, the junction kept 4 bases outside the gene matches. CDR3: CSARTGGRDSPLHF. The CDR3 DNA sequence: TGCAGTGCTAGGACAGGGGGCCGGGATTCACCCCTCCACTTT.

This clonotype has more than one count but fewer than ten. J is TRBJ2-6 and V is TRBV20-1; tentatively, D is TRBD2 (6 bases). This CDR3 has 17 amino acids. The V gene lost 6 bases and the J gene lost 3 bases, with 21 bases spanning the gap. CDR1 is DFQATT, CDR2 SNEGSKA, per germline (reference sequence). DNA of the CDR3: TGCAGTGCCAACCACCGGGACTCCTTAAGTGGGGCCAACGTCCTGACTTTC. Residues: CSANHRDSLSGANVLTF.

This clonotype has at least ten counts. The rearrangement links TRBV29-1 to TRBJ2-2; D is unresolved. The CDR3 length is 11 residues. Germline assignment: CDR1 SQVTM and CDR2 ANQGSEA. V shed 5 bases and J shed 4 bases, with 5 bases lying between them. The CDR3 sequence is CSVHTTGELFF. The DNA of the CDR3 is TGCAGCGTTCACACCACCGGGGAGCTGTTTTTT.

There are a few counts of this clonotype. J is TRBJ1-4 and V is TRBV20-1; 7 bases line up with TRBD1. With 0 bases clipped from V and 7 bases from J, the junction kept 8 bases outside the gene matches. The CDR3 has 15 amino acids. The germline V gene encodes CDR1 DFQATT and CDR2 SNEGSKA (reference sequence). Written as DNA, the CDR3 is TGCAGTGCTAGAGATCCAGGGGGGGAAGGTGAAAAACTGTTTTTT. As protein: CSARDPGGEGEKLFF.

This clonotype came up many times. The V and J genes are TRBV12-3 or TRBV12-4 and TRBJ1-3, with D uncertain. The CDR3 is 12 amino acids. V lost 6 bases to trimming and J lost 4 bases, with 7 bases between them. The CDR3 region is CASSQGGNTIYF. In DNA, the CDR3 is TGTGCCAGCAGCCAAGGGGGAAACACCATATATTTT.

In this sample, this clonotype turned up many times. The CDR3 spells CASLSLGSNYGYTF. CDR3 sequence (DNA): TGTGCCAGCTTAAGTCTGGGGTCGAACTATGGCTACACCTTC. J is TRBJ1-2 and V is TRBV28; the D is unclear. CDR3 size: 14 residues. Trimming shortened V by 8 bases and J by 2 bases, and 15 bases separated the two germline ends. Per germline, CDR1 MDHEN and CDR2 SYDVKM.

This clonotype appeared a few times. The rearrangement links TRBV9 to TRBJ2-5; TRBD1 is a possible D gene (5 bases). V gave up 0 bases and J gave up 5 bases, with 11 bases separating them. The CDR3 runs 14 residues. The V gene's germline CDR1 is SGDLS and CDR2 YYNGEE. This chain's CDR3 is CASSVVGAAETQYF. Written as DNA, the CDR3 is TGTGCCAGCAGCGTAGTAGGGGCCGCGGAGACCCAGTACTTC.

Many counts were recorded for this clonotype. The chain employs TRBV3-1 and TRBJ2-3, with D tentatively TRBD1 (5 bases). Trimming stripped 6 bases from V and 3 bases from J, with 10 bases between. There are 13 residues in the CDR3. Germline assignment: CDR1 LGHDT and CDR2 YNNKEL (reference sequence). CDR3 amino acids: CASRKTVTDTQYF. The CDR3 DNA reads TGTGCCAGCAGGAAGACAGTTACAGATACGCAGTATTTT.

The chain combines TRBV15 with TRBJ2-5; D gene uncertain. Germline CDR1 reads LNHNV; CDR2 reads YYDKDF (reference sequence). Between the trimmed V and J ends, which lost 6 bases and 2 bases, there was a span of 7 bases. The CDR3 spans 12 residues. The CDR3 loop is CATRARQETQYF. DNA of the CDR3: TGTGCCACCAGGGCCAGGCAAGAGACCCAGTACTTC.

This sequence joins TRBV6-4 and TRBJ2-1; 13 nucleotides match TRBD2. The CDR3 is 15 amino acids. Germline V gene data show CDR1 as MRHNA and CDR2 as SNTAGT. Germline trimming cut 6 bases from V and 7 bases from J; bases unmatched to any gene: 6. The CDR3 DNA is TGTGCCAGCAGCCCAACTAGCGGGGGGGCTAATGAGCAGTTCTTC. It translates to CASSPTSGGANEQFF.